The subject of this entry is one T cell receptor (beta chain). The data were taken from a study of radiotherapy plus CTLA-4 blockade in lung cancer. TCRdb keeps only in-frame clones here, not all; method: immunoSEQ multiplex PCR. The data show over 10,000 clones, with around 80% seen just once and about 29% held by the top ten. The CDR3 is 16 residues long. Between the trimmed V and J ends, which lost 7 bases and 1 base, there was a span of 19 bases. Germline V gives CDR1 MNHGY, CDR2 SVAAGI. The receptor's source is a human donor with non-small cell lung cancer that progressed on radiotherapy plus ipilimumab. The starting material was peripheral blood, obtained from a patient treated with radiotherapy plus ipilimumab. This chain links TRBV6-9 with TRBJ1-1; D possibly corresponds to TRBD1 (5 bases). The CDR3 DNA reads TGTGCCAGCAAAAGTGGTTGGGGCGCGAGGAACACTGAAGCTTTCTTT. Translating it yields CASKSGWGARNTEAFF.